These 6 T cell receptor beta chains share one sample of origin, sequenced in a study of PD-1 blockade in classical Hodgkin lymphoma. The time point is: newly diagnosed, previously untreated cHL patient sample. The data were produced by immunoSEQ multiplex PCR, yet TCRdb's version contains in-frame clones alone and is incomplete. The sample carries roughly 34,000 clones, roughly 92% recorded once. The sample comprised peripheral blood mononuclear cells (PBMCs). These receptors were obtained from a human donor with classical Hodgkin lymphoma.

The rearrangement uses TRBV10-3 and TRBJ2-5; 10 bases agree with TRBD1. The CDR3 has 14 residues. Losses at the gene ends were 10 bases for V and 3 bases for J; bases not matched to a gene: 8. CDR1 and CDR2 (germline): ENHRY, SYGVKD. CDR3 in amino acids: CATNPGQGKETQYF. CDR3 nucleotides: TGTGCCACTAACCCGGGACAGGGGAAAGAGACCCAGTACTTC.

This rearrangement joins TRBV25-1 to TRBJ1-1; D may be TRBD1 (6 bases). Germline CDR1 and CDR2: MGHDK and SYGVNS. V was trimmed by 0 bases and J by 4 bases, leaving 12 bases between them. CDR3 length: 15 residues. CDR3 in DNA: TGTGCCAGCAGTGAATATACGGGACACAGCACTGAAGCTTTCTTT. Amino acid sequence: CASSEYTGHSTEAFF. Looking up the rest from reference TRBV25-1 and TRBJ1-1 gives the full variable domain: EADIYQTPRYLVIGTGKKITLECSQTMGHDKMYWYQQDPGMELHLIHYSYGVNSTEKGDLSSESTVSRIRTEHFPLTLESARPSHTSQYLCASSEYTGHSTEAFFGQGTRLTVV.

V and J are TRBV27 and TRBJ1-3; D gene uncertain. This CDR3 is 15 amino acids long. The germline CDR1 and CDR2 sequences are MNHEY and SMNVEV (reference sequence). V lost 2 bases and J lost 2, with 10 bases in between. CDR3 DNA: TGTGCCAGCAGTTTAAGTATGGTACCTGGAAACACCATATATTTT. This sequence encodes CASSLSMVPGNTIYF.

The chain recombines TRBV20-1 with TRBJ1-2; unclear D gene. CDR1 and CDR2 from the germline V gene are DFQATT and SNEGSKA (reference sequence). The CDR3 is 9 amino acids. The CDR3 DNA reads TGCACCGTGGGAGATGGCTACACCTTC. It encodes CTVGDGYTF.

J is TRBJ2-5 and V is TRBV19; D gene unclear. Per the germline V gene, CDR1 is LNHDA and CDR2 is SQIVND (reference sequence). CDR3 length equals 15 residues. Trimming left V 1 base short and J 3 bases short, with 12 bases between. The CDR3 protein is CASSIGIVVEETQYF. DNA of the CDR3: TGTGCCAGTAGTATAGGAATCGTAGTTGAAGAGACCCAGTACTTC.

The chain joins TRBV27 to TRBJ1-1, with a weak D call TRBD1 (5 bases). V was trimmed by 5 bases and J by 0 bases, leaving 7 bases between them. CDR1 and CDR2 (germline): MNHEY, SMNVEV (reference sequence). The CDR3 runs 13 residues. The DNA for the CDR3 is TGTGCCAGCAGTAGGGGTCTGAACACTGAAGCTTTCTTT. This translates into CASSRGLNTEAFF.